The 26 T cell receptor beta chains given below trace back to one sample, sequenced in a study of T cell repertoires in cytomegalovirus infection. MiXCR, run by TCRdb on the reads, gives a single entry per CDR3 protein. The table includes hundreds of thousands of distinct CDR3 sequences, around 10% detected once. Sequenced input: PBMCs. The receptors stem from a human donor in good health (CMV status not recorded). Some clones in this sample may be carry-over from other donors' samples.

This clonotype was counted many times. The chain couples TRBV7-3 to TRBJ1-1; D is unresolved. The ends were cut back, 0 bases at V and 1 base at J, with 6 bases in the middle. The germline V gene has CDR1 SGHTA and CDR2 FQGTGA. The CDR3 totals 14 residues. CDR3 DNA: TGTGCCAGCAGCTTAACGTCTGAGAACACTGAAGCTTTCTTT. Its translation is CASSLTSENTEAFF.

The rearrangement joins TRBV28 to TRBJ1-1; D uncertain. CDR1 and CDR2 (germline): MDHEN, SYDVKM. CDR3 length: 14 residues. Trimming took 2 bases from V and 11 from J, leaving 18 bases between them. CDR3 sequence: CASSLPPPRLDAFF. CDR3 nucleotides: TGTGCCAGCAGTTTACCCCCCCCTCGTCTGGACGCTTTCTTT.

The chain carries TRBV2 and TRBJ1-6; D is possibly TRBD1 (6 bases). Looked up from germline, CDR1 is SNHLY and CDR2 is FYNNEI. The CDR3 loop spans 14 amino acids. V was pared by 6 bases and J by 8 bases, with 14 bases between. For the CDR3, the DNA is TGTGCCAGCAGACAGGGTCCTGGGGATTCACCCCTCCACTTT. This sequence encodes CASRQGPGDSPLHF.

This rearrangement joins TRBV5-6 to TRBJ2-1; TRBD2 aligns across 14 bases. Germline V CDR1 and CDR2: SGHDT, YYEEEE. Unmatched junction bases numbered 5, after V lost 5 bases and J lost 1 base. CDR3 length: 17 amino acids. The CDR3 DNA follows: TGTGCCAGCAGGCGGACTAGCGGGGGGCTATCCTACAATGAGCAGTTCTTC. Translating it yields CASRRTSGGLSYNEQFF.

This clonotype came up many times. The chain links TRBV7-2 to TRBJ2-3; D call uncertain. The V end lost 6 bases, the J end lost 0 bases, and 7 bases lay between the germline ends. CDR3 size: 13 residues. Germline loops: CDR1 SGHTA, CDR2 FQGNSA. The CDR3 DNA reads TGTGCCAGCAGGCTTGGTAGCACAGATACGCAGTATTTT. Its protein is CASRLGSTDTQYF.

This clonotype was seen ten or more times. The chain joins TRBV7-6 to TRBJ1-1; 9 nucleotides agree with TRBD1. There are 16 residues in the CDR3. Germline-derived CDR1 and CDR2 are SGHVS and FNYEAQ. With V trimmed by 1 base and J by 6 bases, 9 bases remained unmatched. CDR3 sequence: CASSLEGDRVGPEAFF. Written as DNA, the CDR3 is TGTGCCAGCAGCTTAGAAGGGGACAGGGTGGGCCCTGAAGCTTTCTTT.

V usage is TRBV2 and J usage is TRBJ2-3; 8 nucleotides match TRBD2. The CDR3 has 15 residues. J lost 6 bases, V lost 5 bases, and 10 bases had no gene match. Germline loops: CDR1 SNHLY, CDR2 FYNNEI. This chain's CDR3 is CASSKRDGGADTQYF. In DNA, the CDR3 is TGTGCCAGCAGTAAAAGGGACGGGGGGGCGGATACGCAGTATTTT.

This clonotype was detected many times. V is TRBV12-3 or TRBV12-4 and J is TRBJ2-4; D gene uncertain. The CDR3 length is 16 residues. The V gene lost 3 bases and the J gene lost 0 bases, with 12 bases spanning the gap. CDR3 nucleotides: TGTGCCAGCAGTTTGAGATACCTCCAAGCCAAAAACATTCAGTACTTC. Its translation is CASSLRYLQAKNIQYF.

This clonotype was detected many times. The chain is built from TRBV19 and TRBJ2-1; 16 bases are a match to TRBD2. Germline CDR1 LNHDA, CDR2 SQIVND (reference sequence). V was clipped by 9 bases and J by 9 bases; unmatched bases: 11. The CDR3 length is 16 residues. CDR3 sequence: CASPGLAGGMACEQFF. The DNA of the CDR3 is TGTGCCAGCCCGGGACTAGCGGGAGGGATGGCGTGTGAGCAGTTCTTC. The full variable domain, rest sourced from reference TRBV19 and TRBJ2-1, is DGGITQSPKYLFRKEGQNVTLSCEQNLNHDAMYWYRQDPGQGLRLIYYSQIVNDFQKGDIAEGYSVSREKKESFPLTVTSAQKNPTAFYLCASPGLAGGMACEQFFGPGTRLTVL.

This clonotype showed up just a few times. CDR3 DNA: TGTGCCAGCAGGGAAGACAGCGGCTCCTACAATGAGCAGTTCTTC. It specifies CASREDSGSYNEQFF. This chain uses TRBV5-4 with TRBJ2-1, with D perhaps matching TRBD1 or TRBD2 (5 bases each). CDR3 length equals 15 residues. From germline, CDR1 is SGHNT and CDR2 YYREEE (reference sequence). V was clipped by 5 bases and J by 0 bases, with 12 bases between them. Based on the CDR3 plus reference TRBV5-4 and TRBJ2-1, the full variable domain is ETGVTQSPTHLIKTRGQQVTLRCSSQSGHNTVSWYQQALGQGPQFIFQYYREEENGRGNFPPRFSGLQFPNYSSELNVNALELDDSALYLCASREDSGSYNEQFFGPGTRLTVL.

Notes on this clonotype: A read error may explain this, as a much larger clone is one base away. This chain connects TRBV6-5 to TRBJ1-3, with D hard to call. There are 13 residues in the CDR3. Germline CDR1 reads MNHEY; CDR2 reads SVGAGI. The chain's CDR3 is CTSLGASGNTIYF. The CDR3 coding sequence is TGTACCAGCCTGGGTGCCTCTGGAAACACCATATATTTT.

This sequence joins TRBV18 and TRBJ2-6; D is ambiguous. The CDR3 runs to 13 residues. The ends were cut back, 5 bases at V and 2 bases at J, with 4 bases in the middle. CDR1 KGHSH and CDR2 LQKENI come from the germline V gene. Here the CDR3 reads CASSGTGANVLTF. As DNA, the CDR3 is TGTGCCAGCTCAGGAACTGGGGCCAACGTCCTGACTTTC.

This clonotype was detected ten times or more. The chain employs TRBV28 and TRBJ2-3, with D perhaps matching TRBD2 (5 bases). V was pared by 6 bases and J by 0 bases, with 16 bases between. The germline gives CDR1 MDHEN, CDR2 SYDVKM. The CDR3 is made up of 16 amino acids. The CDR3 protein is CASRLRPSISTDTQYF. Written as DNA, the CDR3 is TGTGCCAGCAGGCTGAGGCCTAGCATAAGCACAGATACGCAGTATTTT.

The table lists this clonotype with many counts. This chain links TRBV14 with TRBJ1-6; D is unresolved. The CDR3 length is 15 residues. The V end lost 3 bases, the J end lost 7 bases, and 13 bases lay between the germline ends. CDR1 is SGHDN, CDR2 FVKESK, per germline. CDR3 loop: CASSQASTGNSPLHF. CDR3 in DNA: TGTGCCAGCAGCCAGGCTTCAACGGGGAATTCACCCCTCCACTTT.

This clonotype was recorded only once. A read error may account for a junction end that differs from germline. The chain combines TRBV20-1 with TRBJ2-5; 7 bases agree with TRBD1. The CDR3 has 13 residues. Per the germline V gene, CDR1 is DFQATT and CDR2 is SNEGSKA (reference sequence). The DNA of the CDR3 is TGCAGTGCTAGAGGACAGGGCAAAGAGACCCAGCACTTC. It encodes CSARGQGKETQHF.

This clonotype came up many times. This chain uses TRBV5-1 with TRBJ2-3; a weak D match, TRBD1 (5 bases). Trimming shortened V by 0 bases and J by 0 bases, and 11 bases separated the two germline ends. CDR3 size: 16 residues. In germline, CDR1 is SGHRS, CDR2 YFSETQ. The CDR3 sequence: CASSLEGLLSTDTQYF. CDR3 bases: TGCGCCAGCAGCTTGGAGGGGCTACTTAGCACAGATACGCAGTATTTT. Drawing the rest from reference TRBV5-1 and TRBJ2-3, the complete variable domain is KAGVTQTPRYLIKTRGQQVTLSCSPISGHRSVSWYQQTPGQGLQFLFEYFSETQRNKGNFPGRFSGRQFSNSRSEMNVSTLELGDSALYLCASSLEGLLSTDTQYFGPGTRLTVL.

This clonotype was seen a handful of times. V gene TRBV2 combines with J gene TRBJ1-4; 9 nucleotides line up with TRBD1. Trimming cost V 0 bases and J 5 bases; bases outside gene matches: 1. Germline V CDR1 and CDR2: SNHLY, FYNNEI. CDR3 length: 15 residues. The CDR3 DNA reads TGTGCCAGCAGTGAAGCAGGGACAGGGAATGAAAAACTGTTTTTT. Translating gives CASSEAGTGNEKLFF.

This clonotype showed up just once. This chain joins TRBV3-1 and TRBJ1-4; D might be TRBD1 (6 bases). This CDR3 comprises 14 residues. Trimming stripped 4 bases from V and 6 bases from J, with 12 bases between. Germline loops: CDR1 LGHDT, CDR2 YNNKEL (reference sequence). CDR3 amino acids: CASSREGGDEKLFF. CDR3 DNA: TGTGCCAGCAGCCGAGAGGGGGGAGATGAAAAACTGTTTTTT.

This clonotype appeared a few times. The chain has TRBV14 and TRBJ2-3, with TRBD1 matching over 8 bases. V was clipped by 6 bases and J by 4 bases; unmatched bases: 9. The CDR3 covers 15 residues. Germline lookup yields CDR1 SGHDN and CDR2 FVKESK. DNA of the CDR3: TGTGCCAGCAGTTATTACGGACAGGGTGCAGATACGCAGTATTTT. Translating gives CASSYYGQGADTQYF.

This clonotype was counted many times. This chain joins TRBV7-8 and TRBJ1-1; the match to TRBD1 covers 8 bases. Per the germline V gene, CDR1 is SGHVS and CDR2 is FQNEAQ. V trimming: 5 bases; J trimming: 4 bases; junction bases outside the gene matches: 12. The CDR3 totals 16 residues. The CDR3 here is CASSQSQGARGTEAFF. The CDR3 DNA is TGTGCCAGCAGCCAAAGCCAGGGGGCGCGGGGCACTGAAGCTTTCTTT.

This clonotype has more than one count but fewer than ten. This chain links TRBV18 with TRBJ2-6; tentatively, D is TRBD1 (6 bases). V was shortened by 3 bases and J by 3 bases, with 6 bases between the two germline ends. The CDR3 is made up of 14 amino acids. The germline V gene has CDR1 KGHSH and CDR2 LQKENI. This CDR3 is CASSPRGGANVLTF. The CDR3 DNA sequence: TGTGCCAGCTCACCCAGGGGTGGGGCCAACGTCCTGACTTTC.

This CDR3 is CSASGRGARGVVGQFF. The CDR3 DNA follows: TGCAGTGCTAGCGGGCGGGGGGCCCGAGGGGTAGTGGGGCAGTTCTTC. The rearrangement uses TRBV20-1 and TRBJ2-1, with TRBD2 identical over 8 bases. Losses at the gene ends were 3 bases for V and 12 bases for J; bases not matched to a gene: 19. The CDR3 loop spans 16 amino acids. In germline, CDR1 is DFQATT, CDR2 SNEGSKA (reference sequence).

A few counts support this clonotype. This chain connects TRBV7-9 to TRBJ2-7; D is perhaps TRBD2 (6 bases). CDR3 length: 16 amino acids. Trimming stripped 5 bases from V and 4 bases from J, with 21 bases between. Germline V gene lookup returns CDR1 SEHNR and CDR2 FQNEAQ (reference sequence). This CDR3 is CASSHPYEMGGYEQYF. The CDR3 nucleotides read TGTGCCAGCAGCCACCCGTACGAAATGGGAGGTTACGAGCAGTACTTC.

The chain is built from TRBV24-1 and TRBJ2-2; 14 bases line up with TRBD2. Per germline, CDR1 KGHDR and CDR2 SFDVKD. The V segment lost 2 bases and the J segment 0 bases; nucleotides outside the gene matches: 7. CDR3 size: 20 residues. CDR3 loop: CATSDSPGLAGAANTGELFF. CDR3 bases: TGTGCCACCAGTGATTCCCCGGGACTAGCGGGAGCCGCGAACACCGGGGAGCTGTTTTTT.

The chain recombines TRBV6-6 with TRBJ2-4; D is perhaps TRBD2 (5 bases). CDR3 length: 15 residues. Between the trimmed V and J ends, which lost 0 bases and 3 bases, there was a span of 9 bases. Germline CDR1 MNHNY, CDR2 SVGAGI (reference sequence). The CDR3 spells CASSYSRDGKNIQYF. DNA of the CDR3: TGTGCCAGCAGTTACTCGAGGGATGGCAAAAACATTCAGTACTTC.

In this sample, this clonotype turned up many times. V gene TRBV4-1 combines with J gene TRBJ2-3; the D gene could be TRBD1 or TRBD2 (5 bases each). V lost 1 base and J lost 6, with 8 bases in between. The V gene's germline CDR1 is MGHRA and CDR2 YSYEKL. This CDR3 is built from 13 residues. The CDR3 loop reads CASSQGDGDTQYF. CDR3 coding DNA: TGCGCCAGCAGCCAAGGGGACGGGGATACGCAGTATTTT.